This record concerns one T cell receptor (beta chain) sequence. The target antigen is unknown. Sequencing used immunoSEQ version 4 in survey mode. Sequencing used immunoSEQ multiplex PCR; TCRdb keeps in-frame clones, though not all of them. The data hold around 39,000 clones, with more than 70% observed a single time. Germline trimming cut 6 bases from V and 6 bases from J; bases unmatched to any gene: 4. This CDR3 is 13 amino acids long. These data come from a study of persistence of HIV-infected CD4 T cells. Anti-CD3/anti-CD28 beads served as a nonspecific positive control stimulus. Responding CD4+ T cells were sorted by upregulation of both CD40 ligand and CD69.

The sequence was obtained from an adult man with HIV who was CMV-seropositive. Sequencing was performed on CD4+ T cells sorted from PBMCs after roughly 20-hour stimulation, taken from a patient who received antiretroviral therapy. The chain links TRBV12-3 or TRBV12-4 to TRBJ1-5; 8 bases align to TRBD1. CDR3 nucleotide sequence: TGTGCCAGCAGCGGACAGGGCTTTCAGCCCCAGCATTTT. Translated, it gives CASSGQGFQPQHF.